This T cell receptor beta chain was found in a study of T cell repertoires in ileal Crohn's disease. Study-level results: Sorted CD8 T cells held more high-frequency clones than CD4.

V was cut by 4 bases and J by 7 bases, with 19 bases left in between. This CDR3 is built from 15 residues. Germline lookup yields CDR1 SNHLY and CDR2 FYNNEI. Described time point: inflamed ileum from the surgical specimen. TCRdb keeps only in-frame clones here, not all; method: immunoSEQ multiplex PCR. This table has roughly 13,000 clones, approximately 79% appearing once. In regard to this clone: What it recognizes is unknown.

The chain carries TRBV2 and TRBJ1-1; the D is unclear. Sequencing used ileal tissue. This TCR was sampled from an adult with Crohn's disease. The CDR3 loop is CASSGGDTSPSEAFF. In DNA, the CDR3 is TGTGCCAGCAGTGGAGGCGACACGTCTCCAAGTGAAGCTTTCTTT.